This TCR beta chain is drawn from a study of blood T cell repertoires in COVID-19. Overall study context: Sites across the United States, Italy and Spain contributed samples from acute and convalescent COVID-19. T cells, B-cell-depleted T cells, or PBMCs supplied cDNA or gDNA.

Authors' processing steps: Nucleated cell number was recorded as an estimate derived from reference gene primer amplification. The assay was immunoSEQ multiplex PCR, and TCRdb's table has in-frame clones only and misses some. From that table come the V and J calls and clone size; the DNA was used to work out D and trimming. The sample consists of 40,000 or so clones, over 80% of them appearing once. Germline trimming cut 0 bases from V and 9 bases from J; bases unmatched to any gene: 8. The CDR3 extends over 15 amino acids. The germline gives CDR1 MNHEY, CDR2 SVGAGI. The sequence was collected from a man aged 45-65 years with active COVID-19. This sequence joins TRBV6-5 and TRBJ1-1, with 9 nucleotides matching TRBD1. Input material: peripheral blood. The DNA for the CDR3 is TGTGCCAGCAGTTACTCGAGTACAGGGGGCGGGAAAGCTTTCTTT. This codes for CASSYSSTGGGKAFF.